A selection of T cell receptor beta chains follows, all from one sample in a study of T cells in Graves' hyperthyroidism and ophthalmopathy. TCRdb used MiXCR to reprocess the multiplex PCR reads, holding one entry per CDR3 protein. The data hold fewer than 550,000 distinct CDR3 sequences, with more than 15% observed a single time. Sequencing input: blood. All receptors come from a woman aged 18-29 years with Graves' hyperthyroidism. CDR3s include the opening cysteine and the closing phenylalanine or tryptophan. The D gene is left open where the match is weak. A row's size may be missing; if present it is once, few, many or a size class.

clone size: many
D gene: .
V gene: TRBV15
J gene: TRBJ1-5
CDR3 length: 15
CDR3 DNA: TGTGCCACCAGCAGAGATCTGGGGACGAATCAGCCCCAGCATTTT
CDR3 protein: CATSRDLGTNQPQHF

clone size: .
D gene: TRBD2
V gene: TRBV6-5
J gene: TRBJ2-7
CDR3 length: 15
CDR3 DNA: TGTGCCAGCAGTTACGTAACTAGCGGGAGCTACGAGCAGTGCTTC
CDR3 protein: CASSYVTSGSYEQCF

clone size: many
D gene: .
V gene: TRBV5-1
J gene: TRBJ2-7
CDR3 length: 14
CDR3 DNA: TGCGCCAGCAGCTTGGGTCTGGGCCTGAGGGAGCAGTACTTC
CDR3 protein: CASSLGLGLREQYF

clone size: few
D gene: .
V gene: TRBV7-6
J gene: TRBJ2-7
CDR3 length: 15
CDR3 DNA: TGTGCCAGCAGCTTACTGGACTTCGGGGCCTACGAGCAGTACTTC
CDR3 protein: CASSLLDFGAYEQYF

clone size: many
D gene: .
V gene: TRBV12-3/TRBV12-4
J gene: TRBJ2-7
CDR3 length: 12
CDR3 DNA: TGTGCCAGCAGTGGTGGTATCTACGAGCAGTACTTC
CDR3 protein: CASSGGIYEQYF

clone size: many
D gene: .
V gene: TRBV13
J gene: TRBJ2-1
CDR3 length: 18
CDR3 DNA: TGTGCCAGCAGCTCCTCATCCCTCGGGGGCCCCACCTACAATGAGCAGTTCTTC
CDR3 protein: CASSSSSLGGPTYNEQFF

clone size: .
D gene: TRBD2
V gene: TRBV7-3
J gene: TRBJ2-7
CDR3 length: 13
CDR3 DNA: TGTGCCACGTCGGGGGGTTATTTATACGAGCAGTACTTC
CDR3 protein: CATSGGYLYEQYF

clone size: .
D gene: .
V gene: TRBV5-1
J gene: TRBJ1-5
CDR3 length: 15
CDR3 DNA: TGCGCCAGCAGGGCCAGCTGGGGCGGCAATCAGCCCCAGCATTTT
CDR3 protein: CASRASWGGNQPQHF

clone size: .
D gene: .
V gene: TRBV6-1
J gene: TRBJ2-3
CDR3 length: 16
CDR3 DNA: TGTGCCAGCGAAGGGGGGACACTTGACTACACAGATACGCAGTATTTT
CDR3 protein: CASEGGTLDYTDTQYF

clone size: many
D gene: .
V gene: TRBV27
J gene: TRBJ1-2
CDR3 length: 15
CDR3 DNA: TGTGCCAGCAGTTTATCGTTCCCAGGGTGGGGTGGCTACACCTTC
CDR3 protein: CASSLSFPGWGGYTF

clone size: few
D gene: .
V gene: TRBV4-1
J gene: TRBJ1-5
CDR3 length: 14
CDR3 DNA: TGCGCCAGCAGCCAAGCTTCCTTCAATCAGCCCCAGCATTTT
CDR3 protein: CASSQASFNQPQHF

clone size: many
D gene: TRBD2
V gene: TRBV6-1
J gene: TRBJ2-3
CDR3 length: 14
CDR3 DNA: TGTGCCAGCAGTCGTTGGACTAGCGGGGATTTGCAGTATTTT
CDR3 protein: CASSRWTSGDLQYF

clone size: many
D gene: TRBD2
V gene: TRBV3-1
J gene: TRBJ2-3
CDR3 length: 14
CDR3 DNA: TGTGCCAGCAGCCTACTAGCGGGAGCGGATACGCAGTATTTT
CDR3 protein: CASSLLAGADTQYF

clone size: many
D gene: .
V gene: TRBV9
J gene: TRBJ1-2
CDR3 length: 15
CDR3 DNA: TGTGCCAGCAGCGTACTTACAGGGCTTGGAGGAGGCTACACCTTC
CDR3 protein: CASSVLTGLGGGYTF

clone size: .
D gene: .
V gene: TRBV24-1
J gene: TRBJ1-1
CDR3 length: 14
CDR3 DNA: TGTGCCACCGGAATAACGGGGGGGGACACTGAAGCTTTCTTT
CDR3 protein: CATGITGGDTEAFF

clone size: .
D gene: TRBD1
V gene: TRBV15
J gene: TRBJ1-5
CDR3 length: 16
CDR3 DNA: TGTGCCACCAGCAGACGGGGCAGGGGGGACAATCAGCCCCAGCATTTT
CDR3 protein: CATSRRGRGDNQPQHF

clone size: .
D gene: TRBD2
V gene: TRBV28
J gene: TRBJ2-7
CDR3 length: 17
CDR3 DNA: TGTGCCAGCAGTTTATCCTGGAGCGGGAGGAGCTCCTACGAGCAGTACTTC
CDR3 protein: CASSLSWSGRSSYEQYF

clone size: many
D gene: .
V gene: TRBV11-2
J gene: TRBJ2-3
CDR3 length: 16
CDR3 DNA: TGTGCCAGCAGCCCCCTAGGAGCGGCTAGCACAGATACGCAGTATTTT
CDR3 protein: CASSPLGAASTDTQYF

clone size: .
D gene: .
V gene: TRBV28
J gene: TRBJ1-6
CDR3 length: 17
CDR3 DNA: TGTGCCAGCAGTTTTGTTGTTGGGCTAAGTAATAATTCACCCCTCCACTTT
CDR3 protein: CASSFVVGLSNNSPLHF

clone size: many
D gene: TRBD2
V gene: TRBV18
J gene: TRBJ2-2
CDR3 length: 16
CDR3 DNA: TGTGCCAGCTCACAGATACTAGCGACGAACACCGGGGAGCTGTTTTTT
CDR3 protein: CASSQILATNTGELFF

clone size: many
D gene: TRBD1
V gene: TRBV30
J gene: TRBJ1-2
CDR3 length: 14
CDR3 DNA: TGTGCCTGGAGTGTACCGGACAGGGGTTTTGTCTACACCTTC
CDR3 protein: CAWSVPDRGFVYTF

clone size: many
D gene: .
V gene: TRBV5-1
J gene: TRBJ2-7
CDR3 length: 12
CDR3 DNA: TGCGCCAGCAGCCCGCCGGCCTACGAGCAGTACTTC
CDR3 protein: CASSPPAYEQYF

clone size: few
D gene: .
V gene: TRBV11-2
J gene: TRBJ1-2
CDR3 length: 15
CDR3 DNA: TGTGCCAGCAGCTTAGATATCGCCAGCAACTATGGCTACACCTTC
CDR3 protein: CASSLDIASNYGYTF

clone size: .
D gene: .
V gene: TRBV29-1
J gene: TRBJ1-5
CDR3 length: 11
CDR3 DNA: TGCAGCGTTGGCAGGGTGGAGCCCCAGCATTTT
CDR3 protein: CSVGRVEPQHF

clone size: many
D gene: .
V gene: TRBV3-1
J gene: TRBJ1-2
CDR3 length: 12
CDR3 DNA: TGTGCCAGCAGCCCGGGGACATTCGGCTACACCTTC
CDR3 protein: CASSPGTFGYTF

clone size: few
D gene: .
V gene: TRBV5-1
J gene: TRBJ1-4
CDR3 length: 14
CDR3 DNA: TGCGCCAGCAGCTTGGGGGCGGTTAATGAAAAACTGTTTTTT
CDR3 protein: CASSLGAVNEKLFF

clone size: many
D gene: TRBD1
V gene: TRBV2
J gene: TRBJ1-2
CDR3 length: 17
CDR3 DNA: TGTGCCAGCAGTGCTGGGACAGGGGGCGCCGCTAACTATGGCTACACCTTC
CDR3 protein: CASSAGTGGAANYGYTF

clone size: .
D gene: .
V gene: TRBV7-9
J gene: TRBJ2-1
CDR3 length: 18
CDR3 DNA: TGTGCCAGCAGCTCTCTTAAGGGGCGGAGCTCAACCTACAATGAGCAGTTCTTC
CDR3 protein: CASSSLKGRSSTYNEQFF

clone size: many
D gene: TRBD2
V gene: TRBV5-1
J gene: TRBJ2-5
CDR3 length: 14
CDR3 DNA: TGCGCCAGCAGCCGTACTTTAGCGGGAGAGACCCAGTACTTC
CDR3 protein: CASSRTLAGETQYF

clone size: many
D gene: .
V gene: TRBV2
J gene: TRBJ1-5
CDR3 length: 14
CDR3 DNA: TGTGCCAGCAGTGAGGAATGGGGGGGTCAGCCCCAGCATTTT
CDR3 protein: CASSEEWGGQPQHF

clone size: .
D gene: .
V gene: TRBV19
J gene: TRBJ2-1
CDR3 length: 13
CDR3 DNA: TGTGCCACCAAGGGGACGGGATTCAATGAGCAGTTCTTC
CDR3 protein: CATKGTGFNEQFF

clone size: many
D gene: .
V gene: TRBV28
J gene: TRBJ1-2
CDR3 length: 14
CDR3 DNA: TGTGCCAGCAGTTTATTCGGGGTTTCGAGGGGCTACACCTTC
CDR3 protein: CASSLFGVSRGYTF

clone size: .
D gene: TRBD2
V gene: TRBV11-3
J gene: TRBJ2-5
CDR3 length: 16
CDR3 DNA: TGTGCCAGCAGCTTAGGGGTAGGTCTAGCGGAAGAGACCCAGTACTTC
CDR3 protein: CASSLGVGLAEETQYF

clone size: many
D gene: .
V gene: TRBV18
J gene: TRBJ2-7
CDR3 length: 15
CDR3 DNA: TGTGCCAGCTCACCTGTTGGACAGACCTCCTACGAGCAGTACTTC
CDR3 protein: CASSPVGQTSYEQYF

clone size: many
D gene: TRBD1
V gene: TRBV6-1
J gene: TRBJ1-4
CDR3 length: 14
CDR3 DNA: TGTGCCAGCAGTTCAGGGGGGGCGGATGAAAAACTGTTTTTT
CDR3 protein: CASSSGGADEKLFF

clone size: many
D gene: .
V gene: TRBV20-1
J gene: TRBJ2-3
CDR3 length: 14
CDR3 DNA: TGCAGTTTTCCAGCCCCCGGGAAGCCAGATACGCAGTATTTT
CDR3 protein: CSFPAPGKPDTQYF

clone size: many
D gene: .
V gene: TRBV12-3/TRBV12-4
J gene: TRBJ2-5
CDR3 length: 13
CDR3 DNA: TGTGCCAGCGGCGGACAGGGAGGGGAGACCCAGTACTTC
CDR3 protein: CASGGQGGETQYF

clone size: many
D gene: TRBD1
V gene: TRBV2
J gene: TRBJ1-2
CDR3 length: 18
CDR3 DNA: TGTGCCAGCAGTGAAGCGCTTCATCCGGGACAGGGGGGGAGGGGCTACACCTTC
CDR3 protein: CASSEALHPGQGGRGYTF

clone size: few
D gene: .
V gene: TRBV9
J gene: TRBJ2-3
CDR3 length: 15
CDR3 DNA: TGTGCCAGCAGCGTAGGGGGGGGGCGAAGGGATACGCAGTATTTT
CDR3 protein: CASSVGGGRRDTQYF

clone size: .
D gene: TRBD1
V gene: TRBV6-4
J gene: TRBJ1-1
CDR3 length: 14
CDR3 DNA: TGTGCCAGCAGGGGAGGACAGGCGAACACTGAAGCTTTCTTT
CDR3 protein: CASRGGQANTEAFF